Only a few counts were recorded for the clone carrying this TCR beta chain. The antigen is unknown. The data belong to a study of vaccination and CD4 T cells after COVID-19. Across the study: Post-vaccination samples were procured at a median of roughly 70 days following dose two (range 14 to 241). The control cultures got either a CEFX pool, an HIV-1 Nef pool, or no peptide at all.

Treatment meaning: approximately nine-day PBMC culture with coronavirus spike peptide pools or control peptides (ViraFEST assay). This CDR3 region has 15 residues. V dropped 3 bases and J dropped 8; count of bases not matched to a gene: 11. Germline CDR1 reads DFQATT; CDR2 reads SNEGSKA (reference sequence). Study-level points and caveats: For convalescent patients, a median around 90% of reactive clones surfaced exclusively after vaccination. Reactive clonotype counts went from median approximately 20 after infection to around 38 after vaccination, nonsignificantly.

Oncomine TCR Beta short-read sequencing was applied to DNA from cultured CD4+ T cells. TCRdb re-analysed the PCR reads in MiXCR, keeping a single row per CDR3 protein. In the table there are over 14,000 distinct CDR3 sequences, just over 55% of which are singletons. The sequence was obtained from a human donor who had recovered from COVID-19. What was sequenced was CD4+ T cells from blood, cultured in vitro. The gene calls are TRBV20-1 and TRBJ1-4, with TRBD1 matching 8 bases. CDR3 loop: CSARNRQGAEEKLFF. The DNA of the CDR3 is TGCAGTGCTAGGAACCGGCAGGGGGCGGAGGAAAAACTGTTTTTT.